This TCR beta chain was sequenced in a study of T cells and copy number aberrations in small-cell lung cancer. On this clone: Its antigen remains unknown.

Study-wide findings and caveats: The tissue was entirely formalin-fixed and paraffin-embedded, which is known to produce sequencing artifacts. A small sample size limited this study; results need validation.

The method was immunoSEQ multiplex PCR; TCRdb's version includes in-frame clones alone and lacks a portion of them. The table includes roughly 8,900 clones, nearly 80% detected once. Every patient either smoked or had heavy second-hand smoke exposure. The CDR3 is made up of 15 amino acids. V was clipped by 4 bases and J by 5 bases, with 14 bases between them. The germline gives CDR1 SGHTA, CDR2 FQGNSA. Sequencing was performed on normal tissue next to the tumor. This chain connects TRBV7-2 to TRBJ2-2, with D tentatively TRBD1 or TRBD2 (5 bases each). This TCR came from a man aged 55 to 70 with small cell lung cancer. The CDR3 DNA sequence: TGTGCCAGCAGCTCCCGGGACCACAGAACCGGGGAGCTGTTTTTT. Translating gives CASSSRDHRTGELFF.